This TCR beta chain was sequenced in a study of tumor-infiltrating lymphocytes in primary liver carcinoma. A constant-region primer served to make TCR beta cDNA from about 500 ng total RNA. It was through three nested multiplex PCR rounds of slightly modified ARM-PCR that TCR beta libraries arose. Each of the first two PCR rounds ran approximately 10 cycles with TRBV1-TRBV30 forward and C-beta reverse primers. TCRdb itself ran the multiplex PCR reads through MiXCR, one entry per CDR3 protein. The sample shows over 250,000 distinct CDR3 sequences, about three fifths of them seen only once. Germline V lookup: CDR1 SGHRS, CDR2 YFSETQ. The V gene lost 4 bases and the J gene lost 0 bases, with 13 bases spanning the gap. CDR3 size: 15 residues. Blood RNA originated from unsorted whole blood, with germline DNA additionally extracted.

Sample: peripheral blood. The chain uses TRBV5-1 and TRBJ2-5; D remains ambiguous. The receptor comes from a woman in her 30s with primary liver carcinoma and hepatitis B virus infection. For the CDR3, the DNA is TGCGCCAGCAGCGTGCGGCCAGCGTACCAAGAGACCCAGTACTTC. Translation: CASSVRPAYQETQYF.